The sequence of this T cell receptor (beta chain) was determined in a study of cytomegalovirus exposure and HLA in healthy donors (dated by TCRdb to 2015 to 2018). As for the study more broadly: In an earlier analysis of some 550 of the donors, 276 Gb of sequence data and some 120 million unique TCR beta sequences from roughly 180 million T cells were reported. Approximately 300 gigabases of sequencing data and roughly 81 million unique TCR sequences made up an early release that covered approximately 700 HLA-typed donors. The genetic ancestry cluster associated with self-reported Caucasian donors included over 65% of the 300 to 400 genotyped donors. The study was designed to test whether signatures of past pathogen exposure could be identified by cataloging public T cell receptors. The T cell repertoires of around 730 subjects were profiled by immunosequencing and related to cytomegalovirus serostatus. In addition to the first cohort of approximately 670 subjects, a separate validation cohort of approximately 110 different subjects was used. High-throughput TCR immunosequencing, statistical association of individual TCRs with disease status, and machine learning were combined to predict cytomegalovirus infection status. To study patterns of TCR occurrence, a later analysis re-analyzed previously published TCR beta repertoires from around 670 donors and added high-resolution HLA genotyping. Rather than using new phenotypic data, the later analysis identified candidate immune exposures from TCR beta sequences and from how often those sequences occurred across donors. To decide whether each TCR beta V gene segment behaved as functional or pseudogenic, an earlier analysis of approximately 600 of the donors relied on high-throughput TCR beta sequencing. Donor age, sex, ethnicity and CMV serostatus were compiled alongside the repertoire data. A later genetic analysis took genome-wide SNP genotypes for about three fifths of the roughly 700 donors and used that subset as a discovery cohort. Every repertoire in the discovery cohort had been generated on one and the same sequencing platform. HLA typing covered class I and class II loci at four-digit resolution. Typing coverage varied by locus: roughly 629-630 donors for A, B, C, DRB1 and DQB1; more than 500 for DQA1; about 600 for DPA1; roughly 470 for DPB1. About 5 DR-DQ haplotypes were handled as single units for association and clustering, since linkage in the cohort was strong. On average, 235,054 unique TCR beta nucleotide sequences were sequenced per donor among a few hundred genotyped donors of the cohort, with roughly 18% of those sequences being non-productive.

Preparation of the library involved the immunoSEQ multiplex PCR assay. The multiplex PCR relied on a mix of 60 forward primers for TCR Vbeta segments and 13 reverse primers for TCR Jbeta segments. The CDR3 region of rearranged TCR beta genes was amplified from genomic DNA with a multiplex PCR assay. The amplified TCR beta libraries were sequenced on the Illumina HiSeq System as 87-base-pair reads. The published analysis was carried out like this. A later analysis counted about 80 million unique TCR beta chains across the 640 or so repertoires, and some 11 million of these chains were shared by at least two donors. Raw reads were error-corrected and collapsed into unique sequences by a nearest-neighbor algorithm in which closely related sequences were merged to remove PCR and sequencing errors. V, D and J gene segments were assigned by aligning CDR3 sequences to IMGT reference sequences. For a sequence to be retained, at least a six-nucleotide match to both a V gene segment and a J gene segment was required. Rearrangements were classified as productive when the CDR3 lacked stop codons and remained in frame with V and J, and all other rearrangements were classified as non-productive. CDR3 was defined according to IMGT convention as the region running from the second conserved V-encoded cysteine to the conserved J-encoded phenylalanine. The earlier analysis of about 610 of the donors excluded sequences that lacked an unambiguous match to a single V gene segment. An earlier analysis of 550 to 650 of the donors classified V segments as functional when productive rearrangements were above 56.7% and as segregating when the standard deviation between donors was above 5%. A statistical classification framework was built for diagnosing cytomegalovirus status from the catalog of TCR beta chain sequences. In a later analysis, TCR nucleotide sequences were compared against IMGT/GENE-DB human TR gene sequences so that V and J genes could be assigned. The TCRdist pipeline was used in a later analysis to assign CDR3 sequences and most-parsimonious VDJ recombination scenarios. In a later analysis, every TCR beta chain was defined by the combination of its CDR3 amino acid sequence and its V-gene family, and reads without a unique V-gene family were dropped. As a way to deal with suspected cross-contamination and a sequencing artifact, a later analysis dropped 500 to 700 nucleotide sequences that were highly shared and had low generation probability. For each public chain, a later analysis derived a clonal expansion index from normalized ranks of inferred template counts within each repertoire. Generation probabilities in a later analysis came from a VDJ recombination model fitted to out-of-frame rearrangements, and those results were checked against IGoR. In a later analysis, TCR-TCR, TCR-HLA and TCR-CMV co-occurrence was scored with hypergeometric tests, and a repertoire-size bias correction was applied to TCR pairs. In a later analysis, false discovery rates were estimated by permuting HLA or CMV assignments 20 times. A later analysis grouped co-occurring TCRs with DBSCAN, adding TCRdist sequence similarity when clustering within HLA-allele-positive subsets. Repertoires with fewer than 30,000 or more than 120,000 public chains were left out of co-occurrence clustering, as were five repertoires with anomalous nucleotide sharing. Held by TCRdb, this immuneACCESS table contains in-frame sequences only and omits some clones. Under half of the omission traces to an unresolved V gene where checked; the cause of the rest is unknown. D and trimming were read from the DNA, whereas the V and J calls and clone size are those reported in that table. This sample has just over 150,000 clones in its table, and approximately 82% of those were observed once. Of the sample, about 6.8% is held by the ten largest clones.

General conclusions and limits of the study: Assigning TCR associations to individual alleles was difficult when HLA alleles, especially DR and DQ, strongly co-occurred. In an earlier analysis of 587 of the donors, most TCR beta V segments appeared in productive rearrangements about 87% or about 30% of the time, broadly matching IMGT annotations. Because the 87-base-pair reads could not distinguish some IMGT-functional V segments, including TRBV6-2 and TRBV6-3, those segments were excluded. In a later analysis, HLA-associated TCR beta chains were found to be more clonally expanded and to have lower generation probabilities than equally common non-associated chains. The cohort was sequenced for TCR beta chains only, and without alpha or paired-chain data the features that could be detected were limited. In a later analysis, most CMV-associated TCR beta chains were found to appear HLA-restricted, with HLA associations seemingly driven largely by CMV exposure. According to a later analysis, parvovirus B19, influenza, CMV and Epstein-Barr virus appeared linked to several top co-occurrence clusters. In the study, approximately 150 TCR beta chains were listed as associated with cytomegalovirus. The only immune exposure information available for the cohort was CMV serostatus. A further reported finding was that TCR beta sequences accurately predicted the HLA-A and HLA-B alleles for most subjects in the first cohort. The presence/absence analyses assumed that sequencing depth was roughly uniform across donors, and that assumption may not be true. The classifier was reported to diagnose cytomegalovirus status with high specificity and sensitivity in both the original and validation cohorts. Specific HLA alleles were associated with over 15,000 TCR beta sequences at a false discovery rate of 0.05 in a later analysis. Most TCR sequences were observed very rarely across donors, whereas some public TCRs were present in many individuals. Because HLA typing was unavailable for some donors at each locus, only the typed subset was used in association tests. Correlated functional status among segregating V segments might reflect linkage disequilibrium, but an unknown experimental factor could not be ruled out. A few of the identified cytomegalovirus-associated TCR beta chains were confirmed in vitro to be specific for cytomegalovirus antigens. Compared with the 666-donor mean, donors in an Asian-associated ancestry cluster had fewer N-insertions in productive TCRs, according to a later genetic analysis. A later analysis found that TCR association rates varied across HLA loci, with DRB1 alleles showing the most associated TCRs and HLA-C alleles the fewest. A cluster of highly shared sequence variants was judged likely to represent a technical artifact of the sequencing pipeline. V-gene and J-gene trimming of TCR beta chains was associated with a missense DCLRE1C variant in a later genetic analysis, and the association was replicated in an independent cohort. Because counts were too low, about 15 rarely observed V segments, including chromosome 9 orphons, were left out of the earlier analysis of 587 of the donors. The authors suggested that the approach could potentially be generalized to other disease states and immunological phenotypes.

The germline V gene yields SGHNT for CDR1 and YENEEA for CDR2. V was cut back by 1 base and J by 6 bases, leaving a gap of 12 bases between them. From its cysteine to its phenylalanine, the CDR3 spans 14 amino acids. The kept DNA is CDR3 alone, 42 bases in frame from the first base. In total, over 600 healthy bone marrow donors made up the cohort. All cohort members were sampled while nominally healthy, although unrecorded immune exposures were likely present. The donor was CMV seropositive and was included in the group of around 300 seropositive cohort members. A peripheral blood sample was provided by each donor, and peripheral blood mononuclear cells were used for TCR beta sequencing. Genomic DNA extraction from the blood cell samples was performed with the Qiagen DNeasy Blood Extraction Kit. Comments on this clone: Its target antigen remains unknown. No base quality information exists; no much larger clone differs at one position.

The V and J segments used are TRBV11-3 and TRBJ1-1; the D gene is possibly TRBD1, with 6 bases matching. The sequencing sample was made of PBMCs. This receptor was identified in a man over 45 in good health and CMV-seropositive. CDR3 reads: CASSLGGGRAEAFF. The DNA sequence follows: TGTGCCAGCAGCTTAGGAGGGGGTCGGGCTGAAGCTTTCTTT.